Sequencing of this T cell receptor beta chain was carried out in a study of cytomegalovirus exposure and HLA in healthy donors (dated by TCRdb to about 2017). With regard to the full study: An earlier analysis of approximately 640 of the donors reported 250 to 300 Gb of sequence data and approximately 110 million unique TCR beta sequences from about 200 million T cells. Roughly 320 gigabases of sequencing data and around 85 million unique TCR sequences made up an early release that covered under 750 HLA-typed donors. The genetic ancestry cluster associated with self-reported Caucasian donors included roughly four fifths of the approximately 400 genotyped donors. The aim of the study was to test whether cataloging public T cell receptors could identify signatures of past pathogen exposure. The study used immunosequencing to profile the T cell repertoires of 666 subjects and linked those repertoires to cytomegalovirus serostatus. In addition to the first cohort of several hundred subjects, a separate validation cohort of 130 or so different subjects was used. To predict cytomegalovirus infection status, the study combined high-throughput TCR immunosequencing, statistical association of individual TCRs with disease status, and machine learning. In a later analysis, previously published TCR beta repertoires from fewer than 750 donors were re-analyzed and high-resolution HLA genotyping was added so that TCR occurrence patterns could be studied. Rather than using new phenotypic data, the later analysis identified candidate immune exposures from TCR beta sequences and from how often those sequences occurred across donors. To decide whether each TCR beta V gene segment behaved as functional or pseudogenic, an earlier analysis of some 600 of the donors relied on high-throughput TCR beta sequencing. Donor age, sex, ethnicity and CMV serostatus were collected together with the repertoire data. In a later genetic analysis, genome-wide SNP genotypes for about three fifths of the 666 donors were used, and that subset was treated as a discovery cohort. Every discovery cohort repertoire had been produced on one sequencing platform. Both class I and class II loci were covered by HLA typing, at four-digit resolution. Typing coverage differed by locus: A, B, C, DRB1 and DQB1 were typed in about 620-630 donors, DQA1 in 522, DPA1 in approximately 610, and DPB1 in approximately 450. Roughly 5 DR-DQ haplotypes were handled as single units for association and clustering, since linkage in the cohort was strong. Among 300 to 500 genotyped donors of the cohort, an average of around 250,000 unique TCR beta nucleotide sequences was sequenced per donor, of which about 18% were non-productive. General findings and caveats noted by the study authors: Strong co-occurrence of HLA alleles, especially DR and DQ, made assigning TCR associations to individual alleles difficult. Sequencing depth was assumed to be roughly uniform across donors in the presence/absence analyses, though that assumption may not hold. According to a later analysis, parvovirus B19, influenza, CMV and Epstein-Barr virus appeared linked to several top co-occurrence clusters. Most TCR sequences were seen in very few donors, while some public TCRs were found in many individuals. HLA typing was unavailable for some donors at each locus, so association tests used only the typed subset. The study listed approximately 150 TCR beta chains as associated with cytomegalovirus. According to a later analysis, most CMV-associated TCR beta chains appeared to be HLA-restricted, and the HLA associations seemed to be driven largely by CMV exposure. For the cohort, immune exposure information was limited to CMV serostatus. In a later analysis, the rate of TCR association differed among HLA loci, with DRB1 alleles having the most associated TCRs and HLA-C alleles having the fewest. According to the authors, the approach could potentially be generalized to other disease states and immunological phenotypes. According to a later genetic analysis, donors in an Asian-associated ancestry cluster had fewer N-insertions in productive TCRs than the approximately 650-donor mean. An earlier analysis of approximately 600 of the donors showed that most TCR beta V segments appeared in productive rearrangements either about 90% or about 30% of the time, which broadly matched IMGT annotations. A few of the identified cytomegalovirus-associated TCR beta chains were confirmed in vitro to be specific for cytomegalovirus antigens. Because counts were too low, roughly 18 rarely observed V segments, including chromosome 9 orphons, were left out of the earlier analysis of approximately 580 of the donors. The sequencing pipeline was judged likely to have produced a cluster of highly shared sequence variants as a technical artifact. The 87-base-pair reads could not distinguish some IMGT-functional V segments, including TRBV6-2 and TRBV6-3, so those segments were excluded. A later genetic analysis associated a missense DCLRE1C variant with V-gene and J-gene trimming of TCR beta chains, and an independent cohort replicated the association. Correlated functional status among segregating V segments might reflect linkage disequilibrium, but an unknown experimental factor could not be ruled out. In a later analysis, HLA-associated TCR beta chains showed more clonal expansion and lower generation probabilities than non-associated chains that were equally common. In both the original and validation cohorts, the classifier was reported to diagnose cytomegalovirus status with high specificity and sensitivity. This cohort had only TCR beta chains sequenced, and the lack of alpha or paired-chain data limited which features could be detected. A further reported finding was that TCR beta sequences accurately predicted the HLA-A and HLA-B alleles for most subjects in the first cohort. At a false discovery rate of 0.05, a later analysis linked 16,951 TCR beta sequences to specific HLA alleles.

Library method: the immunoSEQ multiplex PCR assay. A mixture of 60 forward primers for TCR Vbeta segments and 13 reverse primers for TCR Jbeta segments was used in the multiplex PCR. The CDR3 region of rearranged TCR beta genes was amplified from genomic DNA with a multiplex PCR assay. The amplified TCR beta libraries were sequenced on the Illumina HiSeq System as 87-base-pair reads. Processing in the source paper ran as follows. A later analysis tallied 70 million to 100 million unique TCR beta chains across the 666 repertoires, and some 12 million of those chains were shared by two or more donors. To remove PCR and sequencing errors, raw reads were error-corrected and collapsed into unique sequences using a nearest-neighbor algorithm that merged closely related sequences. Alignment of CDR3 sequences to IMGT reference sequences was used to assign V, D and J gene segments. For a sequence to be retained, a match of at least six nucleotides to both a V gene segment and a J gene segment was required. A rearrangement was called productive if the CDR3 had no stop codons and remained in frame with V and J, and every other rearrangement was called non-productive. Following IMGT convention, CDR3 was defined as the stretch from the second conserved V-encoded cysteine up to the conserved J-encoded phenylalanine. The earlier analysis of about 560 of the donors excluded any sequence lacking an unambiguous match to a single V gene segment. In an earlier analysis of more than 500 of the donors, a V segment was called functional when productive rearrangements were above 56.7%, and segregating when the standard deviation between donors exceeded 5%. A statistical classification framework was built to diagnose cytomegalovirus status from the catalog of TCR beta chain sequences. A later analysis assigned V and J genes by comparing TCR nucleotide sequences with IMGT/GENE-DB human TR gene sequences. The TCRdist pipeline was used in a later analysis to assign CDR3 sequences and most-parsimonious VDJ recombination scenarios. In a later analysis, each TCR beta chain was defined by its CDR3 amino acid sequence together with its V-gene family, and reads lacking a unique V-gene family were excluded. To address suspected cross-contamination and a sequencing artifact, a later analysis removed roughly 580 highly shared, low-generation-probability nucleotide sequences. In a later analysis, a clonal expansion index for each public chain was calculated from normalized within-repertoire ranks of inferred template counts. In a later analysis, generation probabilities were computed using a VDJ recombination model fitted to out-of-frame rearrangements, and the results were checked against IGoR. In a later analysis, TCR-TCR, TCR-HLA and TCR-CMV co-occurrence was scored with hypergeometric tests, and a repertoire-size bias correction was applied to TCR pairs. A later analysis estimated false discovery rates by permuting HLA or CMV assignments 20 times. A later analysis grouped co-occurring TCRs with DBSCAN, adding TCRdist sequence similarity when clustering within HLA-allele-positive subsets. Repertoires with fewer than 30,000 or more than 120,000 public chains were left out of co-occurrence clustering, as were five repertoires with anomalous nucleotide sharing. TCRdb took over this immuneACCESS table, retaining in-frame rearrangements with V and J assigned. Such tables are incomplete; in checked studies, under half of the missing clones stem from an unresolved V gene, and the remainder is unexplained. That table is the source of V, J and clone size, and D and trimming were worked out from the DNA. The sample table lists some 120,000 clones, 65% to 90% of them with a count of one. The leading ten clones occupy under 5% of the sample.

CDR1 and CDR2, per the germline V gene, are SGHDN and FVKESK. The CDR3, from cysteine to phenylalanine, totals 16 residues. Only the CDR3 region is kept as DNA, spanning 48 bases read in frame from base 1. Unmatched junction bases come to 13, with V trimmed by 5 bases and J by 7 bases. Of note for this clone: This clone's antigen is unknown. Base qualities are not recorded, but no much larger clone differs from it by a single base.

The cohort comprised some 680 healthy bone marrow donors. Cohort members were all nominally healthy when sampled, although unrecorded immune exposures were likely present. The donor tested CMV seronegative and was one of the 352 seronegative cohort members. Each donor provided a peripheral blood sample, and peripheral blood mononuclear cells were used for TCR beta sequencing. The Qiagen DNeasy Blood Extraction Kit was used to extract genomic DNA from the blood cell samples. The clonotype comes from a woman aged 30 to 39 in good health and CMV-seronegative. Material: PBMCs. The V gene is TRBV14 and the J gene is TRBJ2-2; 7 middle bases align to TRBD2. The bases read TGTGCCAGCAGCACGCTTGGGACTACTCCTGACGGGGAGCTGTTTTTT. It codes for CASSTLGTTPDGELFF.